This entry concerns a single T cell receptor beta chain. Germline lookup yields CDR1 SGHRS and CDR2 YFSETQ. Deletions cut 0 bases from V and 1 base from J, with 7 bases between. The CDR3 is made up of 14 amino acids. Stage II-IVA oral cavity squamous cell carcinoma was new and untreated by systemic or radiation therapy. No culture or expansion preceded analysis of these blood cells. This specimen belongs to a study of neoadjuvant anti-PD-1 for oral cavity cancer. Study in general: Nivolumab at 3 mg/kg was mostly given biweekly, three to four doses, pre-surgery.

The protocol was immunoSEQ multiplex PCR, while the TCRdb copy is restricted to in-frame clones and leaves out a portion. Here the sample spans 55,000 to 80,000 clones, about 86% being singletons. This clonotype was obtained from a person aged 35-79 years with oral cavity squamous cell carcinoma. V is TRBV5-1 and J is TRBJ2-5, with D unclear. Source: PBMCs, taken before nivolumab (anti-PD-1) treatment. The CDR3 spells CASSLGSAQETQYF. The CDR3, as DNA: TGCGCCAGCAGCTTGGGGTCAGCCCAAGAGACCCAGTACTTC. The entire variable domain, with the rest obtained from reference TRBV5-1 and TRBJ2-5, is as follows: KAGVTQTPRYLIKTRGQQVTLSCSPISGHRSVSWYQQTPGQGLQFLFEYFSETQRNKGNFPGRFSGRQFSNSRSEMNVSTLELGDSALYLCASSLGSAQETQYFGPGTRLLVL.